This entry lists 21 T cell receptor beta chains sequenced from one sample in a study of T cells in Graves' hyperthyroidism and ophthalmopathy. TCR beta CDR3 sequences were amplified from RNA transcripts. During a first-round RT-PCR of the TCR CDR3, the HTBI primer set was used. TCRdb re-called the multiplex PCR reads through MiXCR, storing one row per CDR3 protein. The sample lists hundreds of thousands of distinct CDR3 sequences; 12% to 15% were seen once. The sequencing sample was made of blood. All receptors derive from a woman aged 18-29 years with Graves' hyperthyroidism.

The rearrangement joins TRBV19 to TRBJ2-1; unclear D gene. V lost 2 bases, J lost 6 bases, and 14 bases lay in between. This CDR3 region has 15 residues. CDR1 is LNHDA and CDR2 is SQIVND in the germline V gene (reference sequence). Here the CDR3 reads CASSISWRLFNEQFF. In DNA, the CDR3 is TGTGCCAGTAGTATATCCTGGCGCCTTTTCAATGAGCAGTTCTTC. Based on the CDR3 plus reference TRBV19 and TRBJ2-1, the full variable domain is DGGITQSPKYLFRKEGQNVTLSCEQNLNHDAMYWYRQDPGQGLRLIYYSQIVNDFQKGDIAEGYSVSREKKESFPLTVTSAQKNPTAFYLCASSISWRLFNEQFFGPGTRLTVL.

This clonotype was seen at least ten times. The chain carries TRBV9 and TRBJ2-1; TRBD2 agrees at 9 bases. Trimming at V came to 4 bases and at J to 7 bases, leaving 6 bases not matched to a gene. The CDR3 has 14 residues. The germline V gene encodes CDR1 SGDLS and CDR2 YYNGEE. CDR3 protein: CASSKSGRRNEQFF. In nucleotides, the CDR3 is TGTGCCAGCAGCAAGAGCGGGAGGAGGAATGAGCAGTTCTTC.

The genes are TRBV19 and TRBJ2-1; either TRBD1 or TRBD2 may supply D (5 bases each). Germline-derived CDR1 and CDR2 are LNHDA and SQIVND (reference sequence). This CDR3 comprises 16 residues. The V and J ends lost 2 bases and 6 bases respectively, with 17 bases between them. Here the CDR3 reads CASSIFLRGRGNEQFF. In DNA form, the CDR3 reads TGTGCCAGTAGTATATTTTTGAGGGGAAGAGGCAATGAGCAGTTCTTC. The variable domain in full, with the rest retrieved from reference TRBV19 and TRBJ2-1, is DGGITQSPKYLFRKEGQNVTLSCEQNLNHDAMYWYRQDPGQGLRLIYYSQIVNDFQKGDIAEGYSVSREKKESFPLTVTSAQKNPTAFYLCASSIFLRGRGNEQFFGPGTRLTVL.

This clonotype was found many times. The chain employs TRBV3-1 and TRBJ1-1; D might be TRBD1 (6 bases). V dropped 0 bases and J dropped 7 bases, with 18 bases sitting between them. The germline V gene has CDR1 LGHDT and CDR2 YNNKEL (reference sequence). This CDR3 contains 16 residues. The CDR3 nucleotides read TGTGCCAGCAGCCAAGATGGGAAAACGAGGGGGTTTGAAGCTTTCTTT. This sequence encodes CASSQDGKTRGFEAFF.

The chain carries TRBV2 and TRBJ1-2; TRBD1 matches 10 bases. V lost 2 bases and J lost 1; bases outside the gene matches: 10. The CDR3 extends over 18 amino acids. Per the germline V gene, CDR1 is SNHLY and CDR2 is FYNNEI. The CDR3 bases are TGTGCCAGCAGTGAATATTTGGGGACAGGGGAGGGTAACTATGGCTACACCTTC. It codes for CASSEYLGTGEGNYGYTF.

This clonotype showed up just a few times. This chain connects TRBV7-6 to TRBJ1-2; possibly TRBD1 for D (5 bases). Trimming stripped 2 bases from V and 6 bases from J, with 10 bases between. This CDR3 contains 13 residues. Germline V gives CDR1 SGHVS, CDR2 FNYEAQ. CDR3 residues: CASSLSGLDGYTF. Here the CDR3 DNA reads TGTGCCAGCAGCTTATCAGGGCTGGATGGCTACACCTTC.

This clonotype was counted ten times or more. The chain has TRBV30 and TRBJ2-1; TRBD2 aligns across 10 bases. CDR1 and CDR2 from the germline V gene are GTSNPN and SVGIG (reference sequence). The CDR3 covers 13 residues. The J segment lost 12 bases and the V segment lost 4 bases, leaving 9 bases of the junction unmatched. This CDR3 is CAWIPLAGDRQFF. For the CDR3, the DNA is TGTGCCTGGATCCCGCTAGCGGGAGATAGGCAGTTCTTC.

The V call is TRBV7-8, the J call TRBJ2-6; D is possibly TRBD1 (5 bases). V dropped 1 base and J dropped 0 bases, with 22 bases sitting between them. Germline CDR1 reads SGHVS; CDR2 reads FQNEAQ. This CDR3 is 21 amino acids long. Here the CDR3 DNA reads TGTGCCAGCAGCTTAGTTTTCTTGGGGCTGTCCGGGTACTCTGGGGCCAACGTCCTGACTTTC. Protein sequence: CASSLVFLGLSGYSGANVLTF.

The table lists this clonotype with many counts. The DNA of the CDR3 is TGTGCCAGCAGTCGATCCGTGACTAGCGGTCGACATAATGAGCAGTTCTTC. Residues: CASSRSVTSGRHNEQFF. The chain is built from TRBV6-2 or TRBV6-3 and TRBJ2-1; 9 bases are a match to TRBD2. Germline trimming cut 5 bases from V and 7 bases from J; bases unmatched to any gene: 15. Germline V gene lookup returns CDR1 MNHEY and CDR2 SVGEGT. The CDR3 is 17 residues long.

A few counts support this clonotype. This chain links TRBV9 with TRBJ2-2; D unclear. V lost 1 base, J lost 5 bases, and 15 bases lay in between. Germline-derived CDR1 and CDR2 are SGDLS and YYNGEE. The CDR3 totals 16 residues. This CDR3 is CASSVPLSGGTGELFF. CDR3 coding DNA: TGTGCCAGCAGCGTACCCCTTTCGGGTGGAACCGGGGAGCTGTTTTTT.

This clonotype occurred a few times. CDR3 in amino acids: CASSPTPGSQETQYF. In DNA, the CDR3 is TGCGCCAGCAGCCCCACTCCCGGATCCCAAGAGACCCAGTACTTC. The genes are TRBV5-1 and TRBJ2-5, with no clear D. CDR1 and CDR2 from the germline V gene are SGHRS and YFSETQ. V lost 4 bases, J lost 1 base, and 14 bases lay in between. This CDR3 region has 15 residues.

This clonotype has ten or more counts. This sequence joins TRBV20-1 and TRBJ2-1; 10 positions agree with TRBD2. CDR1 DFQATT and CDR2 SNEGSKA come from the germline V gene (reference sequence). The CDR3 sequence is 16 residues long. V shed 0 bases and J 2 bases; nucleotides not matched to a gene: 4. The CDR3 sequence: CSARDEREGAYNEQFF. In DNA, the CDR3 is TGCAGTGCTAGAGATGAGCGGGAGGGGGCCTACAATGAGCAGTTCTTC.

This clonotype was counted at least ten times. The chain combines TRBV6-1 with TRBJ1-2, with 8 bases that match TRBD1. The CDR3 extends over 14 amino acids. With V trimmed by 5 bases and J by 4 bases, 6 bases remained unmatched. The germline CDR1 and CDR2 sequences are MNHNS and SASEGT. CDR3 protein: CASSQGQGGYGYTF. DNA for the CDR3: TGTGCCAGCAGTCAAGGACAGGGCGGCTATGGCTACACCTTC.

This clonotype was detected many times. The chain couples TRBV28 to TRBJ1-5; no clear D gene. V lost 5 bases, J lost 2 bases, and 19 bases lay in between. CDR3 length: 17 residues. From germline, CDR1 is MDHEN and CDR2 SYDVKM. The DNA of the CDR3 is TGTGCCAGCAGTCTCCCATTTAGGGCGTGGGGCAATCAGCCCCAGCATTTT. It yields the protein CASSLPFRAWGNQPQHF. Full variable domain (remainder filled in from reference TRBV28 and TRBJ1-5): DVKVTQSSRYLVKRTGEKVFLECVQDMDHENMFWYRQDPGLGLRLIYFSYDVKMKEKGDIPEGYSVSREKKERFSLILESASTNQTSMYLCASSLPFRAWGNQPQHFGDGTRLSIL.

The chain carries TRBV20-1 and TRBJ2-5, with 7 bases matching TRBD2. V shed 3 bases and J 2 bases; nucleotides not matched to a gene: 12. CDR1 is DFQATT and CDR2 is SNEGSKA in the germline V gene (reference sequence). This CDR3 contains 16 residues. The CDR3 DNA follows: TGCAGTGCTAGCCCCCCGGGGGGAGAGGGGCAAGAGACCCAGTACTTC. This encodes CSASPPGGEGQETQYF.

This chain links TRBV6-2 or TRBV6-3 with TRBJ1-5, with D unclear. The V and J ends lost 6 bases and 4 bases respectively, with 10 bases between them. The CDR3 length is 13 residues. In germline, CDR1 is MNHEY, CDR2 SVGEGT. For the CDR3, the DNA is TGTGCCAGCAGGGGAGCGGTAAATCAGCCCCAGCATTTT. Amino acids: CASRGAVNQPQHF.

This clonotype was counted a few times. The genes are TRBV7-9 and TRBJ1-1; no reliable D call. Trimming cost V 5 bases and J 4 bases, with 17 bases left between them. The CDR3 has 15 amino acids. The germline V gene has CDR1 SEHNR and CDR2 FQNEAQ (reference sequence). The DNA for the CDR3 is TGTGCCAGCAGCCCCGCAAGTATACGTGGCACTGAAGCTTTCTTT. It codes for CASSPASIRGTEAFF.

This clonotype was recorded at least ten times. This chain uses TRBV20-1 with TRBJ2-1; 15 bases are shared with TRBD2. CDR3 size: 19 residues. J lost 0 bases, V lost 1 base, and 7 bases had no gene match. Germline lookup yields CDR1 DFQATT and CDR2 SNEGSKA (reference sequence). The CDR3 spells CSARASGTSGGSSYNEQFF. CDR3 DNA sequence: TGCAGTGCTAGAGCCTCCGGGACTAGCGGGGGGAGCTCCTACAATGAGCAGTTCTTC.

The chain recombines TRBV19 with TRBJ1-4; D gene ambiguous. The CDR3 extends over 12 amino acids. Per germline, CDR1 LNHDA and CDR2 SQIVND (reference sequence). The ends were cut back, 11 bases at V and 0 bases at J, with 7 bases in the middle. CDR3: CASKTTNEKLFF. For the CDR3, the DNA is TGTGCCTCGAAGACAACTAATGAAAAACTGTTTTTT.

This clonotype was counted ten times or more. V usage is TRBV7-2 and J usage is TRBJ2-1, with D perhaps TRBD2 (6 bases). Germline-derived CDR1 and CDR2 are SGHTA and FQGNSA. V was trimmed by 5 bases and J by 4 bases, leaving 12 bases between them. The CDR3 has 14 amino acids. The CDR3 DNA reads TGTGCCAGCAGCCGGACCGGGGGTTACAATGAGCAGTTCTTC. It specifies CASSRTGGYNEQFF.

V and J are TRBV7-9 and TRBJ2-1, with a weak D call TRBD2 (6 bases). The V gene lost 2 bases and the J gene lost 2 bases, with 16 bases spanning the gap. The CDR3 covers 17 residues. CDR1 is SEHNR, CDR2 FQNEAQ, per germline (reference sequence). CDR3 sequence reads: CASSLIVVADTYNEQFF. The CDR3 DNA follows: TGTGCCAGCAGCTTAATTGTAGTAGCGGATACCTACAATGAGCAGTTCTTC.